This passage covers 20 T cell receptor beta chains from one sample sequenced in a study of blood T cell repertoires in COVID-19. Profiling relied on immunoSEQ multiplex PCR, and the TCRdb table lists in-frame clones only, not all of them. The sample yields some 80,000 clones, approximately 86% seen once. What was sequenced was peripheral blood. The receptors were gathered from a human donor in a cohort sampled during active COVID-19.

The chain carries TRBV6-6 and TRBJ2-7, with D perhaps TRBD1 (5 bases). Germline V gene sequence: CDR1 MNHNY, CDR2 SVGAGI (reference sequence). V shed 4 bases and J shed 4 bases, with 8 bases lying between them. This CDR3 region has 12 residues. Here the CDR3 DNA reads TGTGCCAGCAGTTCCCAGGGATACGAGCAGTACTTC. Amino acids: CASSSQGYEQYF.

The chain recombines TRBV6-2 or TRBV6-3 with TRBJ2-1; 13 bases are a match to TRBD2. Trimming cost V 2 bases and J 9 bases; bases outside gene matches: 19. Germline V gives CDR1 MNHEY, CDR2 SVGEGT. The CDR3 is 20 amino acids. CDR3 protein: CASSYPFTGRTSGGRSEQFF. CDR3 DNA: TGTGCCAGCAGTTACCCCTTCACGGGTAGGACTAGCGGGGGCCGTTCTGAGCAGTTCTTC.

This clone showed up just once. The gene calls are TRBV7-2 and TRBJ2-7; tentative D call: TRBD2 (5 bases). CDR1 SGHTA and CDR2 FQGNSA come from the germline V gene. Trimming removed 2 bases at V and 5 bases at J, with 13 bases between. The CDR3 runs 14 residues. The CDR3 protein is CASSLWTQRDEQYF. The CDR3 DNA reads as TGTGCCAGCAGCTTATGGACTCAGCGAGACGAGCAGTACTTC.

The genes are TRBV28 and TRBJ2-1; a weak D match, TRBD1 (6 bases). The CDR3 has 14 residues. Between the trimmed V and J ends, which lost 10 bases and 3 bases, there was a span of 16 bases. The germline gives CDR1 MDHEN, CDR2 SYDVKM. This chain's CDR3 is CATTGDKGYNEQFF. Written as DNA, the CDR3 is TGTGCCACAACTGGGGACAAGGGCTACAATGAGCAGTTCTTC.

The V call is TRBV15, the J call TRBJ1-3; weak D call: TRBD1 (6 bases). With 0 bases removed from V and 2 bases from J, the gap between germline ends came to 8 bases. The CDR3 totals 15 residues. From germline, CDR1 is LNHNV and CDR2 YYDKDF (reference sequence). CDR3 in DNA: TGTGCCACCAGCAGAGAGGCAGGGGCTGGAAACACCATATATTTT. It yields the protein CATSREAGAGNTIYF.

The chain links TRBV28 to TRBJ1-1; 7 positions match TRBD1. Germline V gives CDR1 MDHEN, CDR2 SYDVKM. The CDR3 is made up of 15 amino acids. The V segment lost 5 bases and the J segment 1 base; nucleotides outside the gene matches: 7. This CDR3 is CASSENRGGNTEAFF. The CDR3 nucleotides are TGTGCCAGCAGTGAAAACAGGGGAGGGAACACTGAAGCTTTCTTT.

The chain joins TRBV4-1 to TRBJ1-1; possibly TRBD1 for D (5 bases). V lost 2 bases and J 5 bases, leaving 12 bases between the germline ends. The CDR3 is 14 residues long. Germline V gene sequence: CDR1 MGHRA, CDR2 YSYEKL. This CDR3 is CASSQQGLGTEAFF. Here the CDR3 DNA reads TGCGCCAGCAGCCAACAGGGTCTGGGGACTGAAGCTTTCTTT.

The gene calls are TRBV7-2 and TRBJ2-5; D might be TRBD2 (6 bases). Trimming cost V 2 bases and J 7 bases, with 8 bases left between them. Germline CDR1 SGHTA, CDR2 FQGNSA. This CDR3 spans 12 amino acids. The CDR3 DNA reads as TGTGCCAGCAGCTTACAGGGAGGGACCCAGTACTTC. It codes for CASSLQGGTQYF.

The chain employs TRBV2 and TRBJ2-7; 10 bases line up with TRBD1. The CDR3 spans 16 residues. In germline, CDR1 is SNHLY, CDR2 FYNNEI. This chain's CDR3 is CANSPGGQGLSYEQYF. DNA for the CDR3: TGTGCTAATTCACCCGGGGGACAGGGGCTCTCCTACGAGCAGTACTTC.

V and J are TRBV30 and TRBJ2-7; weak D call: TRBD1 (6 bases). The V end was cut by 2 bases, the J end by 6 bases, with 11 bases between. This CDR3 is 12 amino acids long. From germline, CDR1 is GTSNPN and CDR2 SVGIG (reference sequence). CDR3 DNA: TGTGCCTGGAGTTTATCAGGGGCCGAGCAGTACTTC. It yields the protein CAWSLSGAEQYF. Together with reference TRBV30 and TRBJ2-7, the CDR3 gives the full variable domain: SQTIHQWPATLVQPVGSPLSLECTVEGTSNPNLYWYRQAAGRGLQLLFYSVGIGQISSEVPQNLSASRPQDRQFILSSKKLLLSDSGFYLCAWSLSGAEQYFGPGTRLTVT.

This clone was seen more than once but under ten times. The rearrangement links TRBV14 to TRBJ2-2, with a tentative D call TRBD1 (6 bases). This CDR3 is 15 amino acids long. The V gene's germline CDR1 is SGHDN and CDR2 FVKESK. V was pared by 1 base and J by 6 bases, with 12 bases between. The CDR3 sequence: CASSQAYRAAGELFF. In DNA form, the CDR3 reads TGTGCCAGCAGCCAAGCGTACAGGGCTGCCGGGGAGCTGTTTTTT.

The chain couples TRBV19 to TRBJ1-6; a weak D match, TRBD1 (6 bases). Germline CDR1 is LNHDA and CDR2 is SQIVND (reference sequence). There are 13 residues in the CDR3. Trimming left V 6 bases short and J 10 bases short, with 13 bases between. CDR3 sequence reads: CASSDRFYSPLHF. CDR3 bases: TGTGCCAGTAGCGACAGGTTTTACTCACCCCTCCACTTT.

The chain is built from TRBV28 and TRBJ2-7; 15 bases map to TRBD2. CDR3 length: 15 amino acids. Germline loops: CDR1 MDHEN, CDR2 SYDVKM. V shed 7 bases and J 9 bases; nucleotides not matched to a gene: 10. CDR3 loop: CASTQGLAGGEAQYF. CDR3 coding DNA: TGTGCCAGCACACAGGGACTAGCGGGAGGAGAGGCGCAGTACTTC.

The rearrangement joins TRBV5-1 to TRBJ2-3; 13 bases match TRBD2. Germline V gene data show CDR1 as SGHRS and CDR2 as YFSETQ. Trimming at V came to 3 bases and at J to 4 bases, leaving 5 bases not matched to a gene. This CDR3 contains 16 residues. Written as DNA, the CDR3 is TGCGCCAGCAGCTACGGGACTAGCGGGAATGCAGATACGCAGTATTTT. It specifies CASSYGTSGNADTQYF. The entire variable domain, with the rest obtained from reference TRBV5-1 and TRBJ2-3, is as follows: KAGVTQTPRYLIKTRGQQVTLSCSPISGHRSVSWYQQTPGQGLQFLFEYFSETQRNKGNFPGRFSGRQFSNSRSEMNVSTLELGDSALYLCASSYGTSGNADTQYFGPGTRLTVL.

The chain joins TRBV30 to TRBJ1-5, with TRBD1 matching 7 bases. V was clipped by 6 bases and J by 5 bases; unmatched bases: 10. CDR1 and CDR2 from the germline V gene are GTSNPN and SVGIG (reference sequence). The CDR3 runs to 14 residues. The CDR3 sequence: CACQAEGADQPQHF. CDR3 DNA sequence: TGTGCCTGCCAAGCCGAGGGGGCCGATCAGCCCCAGCATTTT.

Here the CDR3 DNA reads TGTGCCAGCAGCGTAGATGACGGAGGGGCCGGAAACACCATATATTTT. It is translated as CASSVDDGGAGNTIYF. The chain carries TRBV9 and TRBJ1-3; tentative D call: TRBD1 (5 bases). CDR3 length: 16 residues. Germline V gene data show CDR1 as SGDLS and CDR2 as YYNGEE. Trimming cost V 0 bases and J 4 bases, with 14 bases left between them.

The CDR3 DNA reads TGTGCCAGCAGCTCCCGGGACAGGGATTCACCCCTCCACTTT. Its protein product is CASSSRDRDSPLHF. This chain uses TRBV5-6 with TRBJ1-6, with 9 bases aligning to TRBD1. This CDR3 is built from 14 residues. J lost 8 bases, V lost 3 bases, and 3 bases had no gene match. Germline CDR1 reads SGHDT; CDR2 reads YYEEEE.

The J gene is TRBJ1-1, the V gene TRBV28; 8 nucleotides align to TRBD1. CDR1 MDHEN and CDR2 SYDVKM come from the germline V gene. The CDR3 length is 12 residues. V gave up 6 bases and J gave up 8 bases; unmatched junction bases: 5. The CDR3 nucleotides are TGTGCCAGCAGACACAGGGGGGGGGAAGCTTTCTTT. Its protein product is CASRHRGGEAFF. Drawing the rest from reference TRBV28 and TRBJ1-1, the complete variable domain is DVKVTQSSRYLVKRTGEKVFLECVQDMDHENMFWYRQDPGLGLRLIYFSYDVKMKEKGDIPEGYSVSREKKERFSLILESASTNQTSMYLCASRHRGGEAFFGQGTRLTVV.

V gene TRBV11-2 combines with J gene TRBJ2-3; D not resolved. V lost 0 bases and J lost 4, with 17 bases in between. The CDR3 is 17 amino acids. Germline V gives CDR1 SGHAT, CDR2 FQNNGV. CDR3 residues: CASSLEVEDFGSDTQYF. In DNA, the CDR3 is TGTGCCAGCAGCTTAGAAGTTGAGGATTTCGGCTCAGATACGCAGTATTTT.

This clone was recorded only once. The rearrangement links TRBV25-1 to TRBJ1-2; unclear D gene. In germline, CDR1 is MGHDK, CDR2 SYGVNS. This CDR3 spans 12 amino acids. Trimming left V 4 bases short and J 7 bases short, with 10 bases between. CDR3 sequence (DNA): TGTGCCAGCAGTGTTTCGCGGGCTGGCTACACCTTC. This translates into CASSVSRAGYTF.